This T cell receptor beta chain stems from a study of cytomegalovirus exposure and HLA in healthy donors. Study observations and caveats: TCR beta chain V- and J-gene trimming was linked, in a later analysis, to a missense variant in DCLRE1C. Reports credit the classifier with highly specific, highly sensitive diagnosis of cytomegalovirus status. Researchers had no immune exposure information except CMV serostatus available.

The PCR was carried out with 60 Vbeta primers and 13 Jbeta primers. Assay: immunoSEQ multiplex PCR; the TCRdb copy retains only in-frame clones and omits some. This sample's clone table lists 100,000 to 150,000 clones. The CDR3 is made up of 14 amino acids. V was pared by 5 bases and J by 7 bases, with 10 bases of the junction left unmatched. Germline V lookup: CDR1 SGHDT, CDR2 YYEEEE. With respect to this clone: Its target is not known.

Sample: PBMCs. This chain joins TRBV5-6 and TRBJ2-5; TRBD1 matches 8 bases. This clonotype originated in a man aged 35-49 years in good health and CMV-seronegative. CDR3 protein: CASRAGGGRRTQYF. In DNA form, the CDR3 reads TGTGCCAGCAGAGCAGGGGGCGGCCGGAGGACCCAGTACTTC.